Following are 27 T cell receptor beta chains from one sample sequenced in a study of graft-versus-host responses after intestinal transplantation (dated by TCRdb to the early 2020s). Receptors were amplified or captured by the immunoSEQ multiplex PCR assay. As stored in TCRdb, this immuneACCESS dataset retains in-frame rearrangements with V and J assigned. A fraction of the clones does not appear; measured against another copy, unresolved V genes explain less than half of the discrepancy, and the remainder lacks a known reason. This sample holds approximately 99,000 clones; about nine tenths were observed only once. The ten largest account for 0.18% of the sample. These receptors' targets are unknown. Per the publication, the time point label means: cells obtained before transplantation from donor or recipient. Sequences were derived from unstimulated CD4+ T cells sorted from spleen or lymph node cells, sampled before transplant. The source of these receptors is a human donor who was the organ donor for an intestinal transplant.

This clone was recorded only once. The chain is built from TRBV4-1 and TRBJ2-7, with TRBD2 matching over 11 bases. The germline V gene has CDR1 MGHRA and CDR2 YSYEKL. Trimming took 0 bases from V and 2 from J; bases not matched to a gene: 9. The CDR3 length is 18 residues. This chain's CDR3 is CASSQDETSGAQTYEQYF. The CDR3 bases are TGCGCCAGCAGCCAAGATGAGACTAGCGGGGCCCAAACCTACGAGCAGTACTTC.

V and J are TRBV4-2 and TRBJ2-1, with TRBD1 as a possible D gene (8 bases). With 1 base removed from V and 5 bases from J, the gap between germline ends came to 27 bases. In germline, CDR1 is LGHNA, CDR2 YNFKEQ. This CDR3 is 20 amino acids long. The CDR3: CASSQVHQGARASGHNEQFF. CDR3 bases: TGTGCCAGCAGCCAAGTCCATCAGGGGGCGCGGGCTAGCGGACACAATGAGCAGTTCTTC.

The chain couples TRBV4-1 to TRBJ1-4, with D hard to call. The V end was cut by 0 bases, the J end by 0 bases, with 20 bases between. From germline, CDR1 is MGHRA and CDR2 YSYEKL. This CDR3 has 20 residues. CDR3 DNA: TGCGCCAGCAGCCAAGATCGAGGGCAGTCGGTGATACCAACTAATGAAAAACTGTTTTTT. Its protein is CASSQDRGQSVIPTNEKLFF.

The chain links TRBV7-2 to TRBJ2-1; 8 bases map to TRBD2. Germline CDR1 and CDR2: SGHTA and FQGNSA. The CDR3 loop spans 14 amino acids. The J segment lost 9 bases and the V segment lost 1 base, leaving 5 bases of the junction unmatched. The CDR3 loop is CASSLVAGGSEQFF. CDR3 bases: TGTGCCAGCAGCTTAGTTGCGGGGGGCTCTGAGCAGTTCTTC.

This clone has only one observation. The chain uses TRBV27 and TRBJ1-2, with D unclear. Per the germline V gene, CDR1 is MNHEY and CDR2 is SMNVEV (reference sequence). The V end was cut by 0 bases, the J end by 0 bases, with 8 bases between. The CDR3 loop spans 15 amino acids. This CDR3 is CASSLSPRANYGYTF. Written as DNA, the CDR3 is TGTGCCAGCAGTTTATCGCCGCGGGCTAACTATGGCTACACCTTC.

J is TRBJ1-1 and V is TRBV19; D might be TRBD1 (6 bases). The germline V gene encodes CDR1 LNHDA and CDR2 SQIVND (reference sequence). The V end lost 8 bases, the J end lost 0 bases, and 10 bases lay between the germline ends. The CDR3 runs to 13 residues. CDR3 sequence reads: CASARTVNTEAFF. The DNA of the CDR3 is TGTGCCAGTGCCCGGACAGTGAACACTGAAGCTTTCTTT.

The J gene is TRBJ1-6, the V gene TRBV27; no reliable D call. CDR1 is MNHEY and CDR2 is SMNVEV in the germline V gene (reference sequence). V gave up 2 bases and J gave up 2 bases, with 10 bases separating them. The CDR3 loop spans 16 amino acids. The CDR3 here is CASSLMPGAYNSPLHF. The CDR3, as DNA: TGTGCCAGCAGTTTAATGCCGGGAGCCTATAATTCACCCCTCCACTTT.

The chain combines TRBV4-1 with TRBJ2-1; D is possibly TRBD1 (5 bases). Germline loops: CDR1 MGHRA, CDR2 YSYEKL. Between the trimmed V and J ends, which lost 2 bases and 0 bases, there was a span of 11 bases. This CDR3 has 16 amino acids. CDR3 bases: TGCGCCAGCAGCCAAATGGGGCGGAGCTCCTACAATGAGCAGTTCTTC. Translation gives CASSQMGRSSYNEQFF.

The chain combines TRBV5-8 with TRBJ1-2; 12 bases fit TRBD1. Germline V gene sequence: CDR1 SGHTS, CDR2 YDEGEE. There are 16 residues in the CDR3. The J segment lost 2 bases and the V segment lost 5 bases, leaving 7 bases of the junction unmatched. CDR3 in DNA: TGTGCCAGCAGTAGGACCGGGACAGGGGGCAACTATGGCTACACCTTC. Translation gives CASSRTGTGGNYGYTF.

The CDR3 region has the DNA TGTGCCAGCAGTTTTTCGGCAGGGGGCTACGAGCAGTACTTC. Residues: CASSFSAGGYEQYF. The chain combines TRBV27 with TRBJ2-7; 7 nucleotides align to TRBD1. After removal of 3 bases from V and 3 bases from J, the junction contained 5 bases not matched to a gene. CDR3 length: 14 residues. CDR1 and CDR2 (germline): MNHEY, SMNVEV (reference sequence).

The V and J genes are TRBV11-2 and TRBJ1-1; 8 nucleotides match TRBD1. V shed 2 bases and J 1 base; nucleotides not matched to a gene: 6. Per the germline V gene, CDR1 is SGHAT and CDR2 is FQNNGV. The CDR3 contains 16 residues. The CDR3 protein is CASSLLGTGPNTEAFF. The CDR3 nucleotides read TGTGCCAGCAGCTTACTCGGGACAGGTCCGAACACTGAAGCTTTCTTT. The whole variable domain, filled in from reference TRBV11-2 and TRBJ1-1, reads EAGVAQSPRYKIIEKRQSVAFWCNPISGHATLYWYQQILGQGPKLLIQFQNNGVVDDSQLPKDRFSAERLKGVDSTLKIQPAKLEDSAVYLCASSLLGTGPNTEAFFGQGTRLTVV.

This chain joins TRBV7-3 and TRBJ2-7, with D tentatively TRBD1 (5 bases). Per the germline V gene, CDR1 is SGHTA and CDR2 is FQGTGA. This CDR3 spans 13 amino acids. Trimming removed 2 bases from V and 0 bases from J, with 5 bases in between. CDR3 region: CASSLDSSYEQYF. The DNA of the CDR3 is TGTGCCAGCAGCTTAGACAGCTCCTACGAGCAGTACTTC.

The V gene is TRBV6-4, the J gene TRBJ1-1, with D perhaps TRBD1 (6 bases). The length of the CDR3 is 14 residues. V was pared by 4 bases and J by 1 base, with 10 bases between. Germline-derived CDR1 and CDR2 are MRHNA and SNTAGT. The chain's CDR3 is CASSATDRNTEAFF. As DNA, the CDR3 is TGTGCCAGCAGTGCCACGGACAGGAACACTGAAGCTTTCTTT.

The chain has TRBV5-1 and TRBJ2-4, with D tentatively TRBD2 (7 bases). Trimming took 3 bases from V and 1 from J, leaving 14 bases between them. The CDR3 is 16 amino acids. The germline V gene has CDR1 SGHRS and CDR2 YFSETQ. The CDR3 nucleotides read TGCGCCAGCAGCTCCCGGGGGGCAGAGGCCAAAAACATTCAGTACTTC. Protein sequence: CASSSRGAEAKNIQYF.

The rearrangement uses TRBV7-9 and TRBJ2-7, with TRBD2 as a possible D gene (7 bases). The germline CDR1 and CDR2 sequences are SEHNR and FQNEAQ (reference sequence). The CDR3 runs 13 residues. The V and J ends lost 2 bases and 5 bases respectively, with 10 bases between them. DNA of the CDR3: TGTGCCAGCAGCTTACGGGGGGCCAACGAGCAGTACTTC. Translation: CASSLRGANEQYF.

The chain is built from TRBV7-2 and TRBJ2-5; D is possibly TRBD2 (7 bases). Germline values: CDR1 SGHTA, CDR2 FQGNSA. The CDR3 has 14 amino acids. Trimming shortened V by 3 bases and J by 3 bases, and 11 bases separated the two germline ends. The CDR3 coding sequence is TGTGCCAGCAGCTTCGGGGGGCCTAAAGAGACCCAGTACTTC. Amino acid sequence: CASSFGGPKETQYF. Full variable domain (missing parts from reference TRBV7-2 and TRBJ2-5): GAGVSQSPSNKVTEKGKDVELRCDPISGHTALYWYRQSLGQGLEFLIYFQGNSAPDKSGLPSDRFSAERTGGSVSTLTIQRTQQEDSAVYLCASSFGGPKETQYFGPGTRLLVL.

V usage is TRBV18 and J usage is TRBJ1-1, with D perhaps matching TRBD1 (6 bases). The length of the CDR3 is 15 residues. CDR1 and CDR2 (germline): KGHSH, LQKENI. Trimming shortened V by 3 bases and J by 1 base, and 12 bases separated the two germline ends. The CDR3 is CASSPLGQPNTEAFF. Written as DNA, the CDR3 is TGTGCCAGCTCACCGTTAGGACAGCCGAACACTGAAGCTTTCTTT.

The genes are TRBV28 and TRBJ1-1; D is unclear. The V gene's germline CDR1 is MDHEN and CDR2 SYDVKM. Trimming took off 6 bases at V and 6 bases at J, with 14 bases between the two ends. This CDR3 is 13 amino acids long. As DNA, the CDR3 is TGTGCCAGCAGCCGTCCTGTTCGTTCTGAAGCTTTCTTT. As protein: CASSRPVRSEAFF.

The chain recombines TRBV7-2 with TRBJ2-7; 8 nucleotides line up with TRBD2. Germline V gives CDR1 SGHTA, CDR2 FQGNSA. The CDR3 runs to 16 residues. V dropped 6 bases and J dropped 0; count of bases not matched to a gene: 10. CDR3 DNA: TGTGCCAGCAGTAAAGATCTAGCGGGTAACTCCTACGAGCAGTACTTC. Translating gives CASSKDLAGNSYEQYF.

The V gene is TRBV2, the J gene TRBJ2-2; TRBD1 agrees at 7 bases. V was pared by 9 bases and J by 3 bases, with 7 bases of the junction left unmatched. Germline V lookup: CDR1 SNHLY, CDR2 FYNNEI. This CDR3 has 14 residues. CDR3 nucleotides: TGTGCCAGTAGTACAGGGGCTTACACCGGGGAGCTGTTTTTT. Translated, it gives CASSTGAYTGELFF.

This sequence joins TRBV5-5 and TRBJ1-4; TRBD1 agrees at 8 bases. CDR3 length: 14 amino acids. V dropped 4 bases and J dropped 8; count of bases not matched to a gene: 7. Germline loops: CDR1 SGHKS, CDR2 YYEKEE (reference sequence). The CDR3 DNA reads as TGTGCCAGCAGCAGCGGACAGGGAGAAGAAAAACTGTTTTTT. This translates into CASSSGQGEEKLFF. Full variable domain (rest looked up from reference TRBV5-5 and TRBJ1-4): DAGVTQSPTHLIKTRGQQVTLRCSPISGHKSVSWYQQVLGQGPQFIFQYYEKEERGRGNFPDRFSARQFPNYSSELNVNALLLGDSALYLCASSSGQGEEKLFFGSGTQLSVL.

This chain connects TRBV2 to TRBJ2-7; 7 bases are shared with TRBD2. Germline CDR1 and CDR2: SNHLY and FYNNEI. The CDR3 is made up of 14 amino acids. The V and J ends lost 10 bases and 0 bases, in that order; junction bases with no gene match: 9. CDR3 sequence reads: CAKSAASGSYEQYF. DNA of the CDR3: TGTGCCAAATCGGCGGCTAGCGGCTCCTACGAGCAGTACTTC.

This sequence joins TRBV25-1 and TRBJ2-3; 8 bases map to TRBD2. Germline loops: CDR1 MGHDK, CDR2 SYGVNS. Trimming at V came to 8 bases and at J to 5 bases, leaving 9 bases not matched to a gene. CDR3 length: 14 residues. The CDR3, as DNA: TGTGCCAGCTCTCTTAGCGGGGCGGGAGATACGCAGTATTTT. The encoded protein is CASSLSGAGDTQYF.

This clone occurred once. The V gene is TRBV7-2, the J gene TRBJ2-4; the match to TRBD2 covers 7 bases. With V trimmed by 2 bases and J by 3 bases, 1 base remained unmatched. Germline CDR1 reads SGHTA; CDR2 reads FQGNSA. The CDR3 runs 14 residues. In nucleotides, the CDR3 is TGTGCCAGCAGCTTAAAGCGGGGCAAAAACATTCAGTACTTC. This gives the protein CASSLKRGKNIQYF.

The V and J genes are TRBV5-1 and TRBJ1-1; TRBD1 matches at 9 bases. Germline V gene lookup returns CDR1 SGHRS and CDR2 YFSETQ. CDR3 size: 14 residues. V gave up 4 bases and J gave up 6 bases; unmatched junction bases: 7. In DNA form, the CDR3 reads TGCGCCAGCAGCCCGGACAGGGGTAAGGCTGAAGCTTTCTTT. It encodes CASSPDRGKAEAFF.

The chain is built from TRBV7-2 and TRBJ2-2, with D possibly matching TRBD2 (6 bases). CDR3 length equals 15 residues. Trimming shortened V by 5 bases and J by 4 bases, and 14 bases separated the two germline ends. Germline loops: CDR1 SGHTA, CDR2 FQGNSA. This CDR3 is CASSDAGPFTGELFF. The CDR3 nucleotides read TGTGCCAGCAGCGACGCGGGACCGTTCACCGGGGAGCTGTTTTTT. Full variable domain (rest looked up from reference TRBV7-2 and TRBJ2-2): GAGVSQSPSNKVTEKGKDVELRCDPISGHTALYWYRQSLGQGLEFLIYFQGNSAPDKSGLPSDRFSAERTGGSVSTLTIQRTQQEDSAVYLCASSDAGPFTGELFFGEGSRLTVL.

The rearrangement uses TRBV5-1 and TRBJ1-5; weak D call: TRBD1 (5 bases). Germline CDR1 reads SGHRS; CDR2 reads YFSETQ. Between the trimmed V and J ends, which lost 0 bases and 5 bases, there was a span of 12 bases. This CDR3 region has 15 residues. Here the CDR3 DNA reads TGCGCCAGCAGCTTGGGCGGGGGTAGGGATCAGCCCCAGCATTTT. Translated: CASSLGGGRDQPQHF.